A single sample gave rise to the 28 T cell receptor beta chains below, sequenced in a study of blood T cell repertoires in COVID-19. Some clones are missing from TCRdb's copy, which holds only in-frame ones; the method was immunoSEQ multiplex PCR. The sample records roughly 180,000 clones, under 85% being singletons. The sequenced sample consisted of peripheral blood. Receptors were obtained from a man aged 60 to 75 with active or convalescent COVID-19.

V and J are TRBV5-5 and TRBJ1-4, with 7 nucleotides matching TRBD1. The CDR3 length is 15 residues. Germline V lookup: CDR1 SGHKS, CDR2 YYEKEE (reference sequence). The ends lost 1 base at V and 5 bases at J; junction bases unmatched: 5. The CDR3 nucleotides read TGTGCCAGCAGCTTGATTAGACAGGGCAATGAAAAACTGTTTTTT. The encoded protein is CASSLIRQGNEKLFF.

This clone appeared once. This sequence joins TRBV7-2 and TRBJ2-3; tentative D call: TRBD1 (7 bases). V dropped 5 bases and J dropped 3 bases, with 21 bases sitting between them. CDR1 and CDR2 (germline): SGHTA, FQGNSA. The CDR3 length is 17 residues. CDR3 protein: CASSSESGGIVTDTQYF. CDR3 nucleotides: TGTGCCAGCAGCAGCGAGTCAGGGGGGATAGTTACAGATACGCAGTATTTT.

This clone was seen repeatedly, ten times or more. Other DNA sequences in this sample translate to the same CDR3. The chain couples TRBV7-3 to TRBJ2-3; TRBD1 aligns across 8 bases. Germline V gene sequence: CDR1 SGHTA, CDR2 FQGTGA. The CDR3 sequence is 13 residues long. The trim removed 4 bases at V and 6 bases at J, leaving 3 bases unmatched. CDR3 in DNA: TGTGCCAGCAGCTCCACAGGGGGGGATACGCAGTATTTT. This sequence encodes CASSSTGGDTQYF.

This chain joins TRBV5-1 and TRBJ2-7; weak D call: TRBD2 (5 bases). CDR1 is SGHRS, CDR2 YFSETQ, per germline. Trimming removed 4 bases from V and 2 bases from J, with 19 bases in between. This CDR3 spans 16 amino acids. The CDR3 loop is CASSPGIGVSPYEQYF. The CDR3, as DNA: TGCGCCAGCAGCCCCGGGATAGGCGTATCGCCCTACGAGCAGTACTTC.

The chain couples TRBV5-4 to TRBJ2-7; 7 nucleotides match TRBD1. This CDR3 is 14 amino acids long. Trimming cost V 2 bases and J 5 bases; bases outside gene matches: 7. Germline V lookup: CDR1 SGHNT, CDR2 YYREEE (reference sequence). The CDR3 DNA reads TGTGCCAGCAGCTTTCGGGACAGAGGTGACGAGCAGTACTTC. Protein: CASSFRDRGDEQYF.

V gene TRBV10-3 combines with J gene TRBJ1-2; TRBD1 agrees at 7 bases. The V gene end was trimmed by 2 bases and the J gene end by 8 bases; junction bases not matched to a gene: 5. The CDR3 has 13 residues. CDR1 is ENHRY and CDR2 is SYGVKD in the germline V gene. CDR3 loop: CAISEDRVTGYTF. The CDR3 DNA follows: TGTGCCATCAGTGAGGACAGGGTAACGGGCTACACCTTC.

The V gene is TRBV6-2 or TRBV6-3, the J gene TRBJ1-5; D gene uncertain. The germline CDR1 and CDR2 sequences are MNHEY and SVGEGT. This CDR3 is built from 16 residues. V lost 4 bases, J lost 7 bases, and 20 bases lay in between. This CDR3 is CASSFPPRPLIQPQHF. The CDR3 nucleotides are TGTGCCAGCAGTTTCCCCCCCCGTCCCCTAATCCAGCCCCAGCATTTT.

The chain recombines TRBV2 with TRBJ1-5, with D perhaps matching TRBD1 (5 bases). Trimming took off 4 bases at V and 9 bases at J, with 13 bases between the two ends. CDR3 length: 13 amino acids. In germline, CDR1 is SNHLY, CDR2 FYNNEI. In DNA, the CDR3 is TGTGCCAGCAGTGGGGCCCAGGGCTCGCCCCAGCATTTT. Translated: CASSGAQGSPQHF. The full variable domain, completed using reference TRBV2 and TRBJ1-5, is EPEVTQTPSHQVTQMGQEVILRCVPISNHLYFYWYRQILGQKVEFLVSFYNNEISEKSEIFDDQFSVERPDGSNFTLKIRSTKLEDSAMYFCASSGAQGSPQHFGDGTRLSIL.

CDR3 loop: CASSEQGRGYTF. The CDR3 coding sequence is TGTGCCAGCAGTGAACAGGGTCGAGGCTACACCTTC. The V gene is TRBV25-1, the J gene TRBJ1-2; possible D gene TRBD1, 5 bases. The CDR3 is 12 residues long. The V and J ends lost 2 bases and 8 bases respectively, with 9 bases between them. Germline-derived CDR1 and CDR2 are MGHDK and SYGVNS.

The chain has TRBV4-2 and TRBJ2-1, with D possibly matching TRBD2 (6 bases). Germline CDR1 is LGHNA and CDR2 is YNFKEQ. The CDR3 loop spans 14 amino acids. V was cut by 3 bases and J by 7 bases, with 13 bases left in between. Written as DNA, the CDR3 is TGTGCCAGCAGCCAGCCGGGACTTACTAATGAGCAGTTCTTC. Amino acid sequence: CASSQPGLTNEQFF.

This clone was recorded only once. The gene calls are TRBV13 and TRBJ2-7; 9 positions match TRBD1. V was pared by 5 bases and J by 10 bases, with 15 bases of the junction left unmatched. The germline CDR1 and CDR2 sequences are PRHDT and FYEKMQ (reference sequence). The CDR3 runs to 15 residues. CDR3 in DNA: TGTGCCAGCAGCGATACAACAGGGGGCCGCTGGGAACAGTACTTC. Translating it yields CASSDTTGGRWEQYF.

The CDR3 DNA follows: TGTGCCAGCAGTAGGGACAACCGTCAAGGCAATCAGCCCCAGCATTTT. Translating gives CASSRDNRQGNQPQHF. This chain uses TRBV6-2 or TRBV6-3 with TRBJ1-5; a weak D match, TRBD1 (6 bases). The CDR3 has 16 amino acids. V dropped 5 bases and J dropped 2 bases, with 16 bases sitting between them. From germline, CDR1 is MNHEY and CDR2 SVGEGT.

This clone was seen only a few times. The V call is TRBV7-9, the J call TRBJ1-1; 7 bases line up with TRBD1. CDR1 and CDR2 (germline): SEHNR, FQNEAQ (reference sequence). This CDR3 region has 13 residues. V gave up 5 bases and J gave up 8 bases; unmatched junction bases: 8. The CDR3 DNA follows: TGTGCCAGCAGCGTCCGACAGGGCAACGAAGCTTTCTTT. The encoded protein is CASSVRQGNEAFF.

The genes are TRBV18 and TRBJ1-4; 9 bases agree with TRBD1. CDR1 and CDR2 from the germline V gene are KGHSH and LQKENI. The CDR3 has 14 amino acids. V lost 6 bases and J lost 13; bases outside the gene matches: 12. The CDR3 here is CASSQWRQGDRLFF. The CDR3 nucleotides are TGTGCCAGCTCCCAGTGGAGACAGGGGGACAGACTGTTTTTT. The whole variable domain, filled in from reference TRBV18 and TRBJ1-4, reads NAGVMQNPRHLVRRRGQEARLRCSPMKGHSHVYWYRQLPEEGLKFMVYLQKENIIDESGMPKERFSAEFPKEGPSILRIQQVVRGDSAAYFCASSQWRQGDRLFFGSGTQLSVL.

CDR3 coding DNA: TGCGCCAGCAGCCTCTTCACCGGGGGACCGTACCAAGAGACCCAGTACTTC. The encoded protein is CASSLFTGGPYQETQYF. This chain links TRBV4-3 with TRBJ2-5; D is perhaps TRBD2 (6 bases). Germline CDR1 is LGHNA and CDR2 is YSLEER. The CDR3 contains 17 residues. V lost 4 bases and J lost 0, with 18 bases in between.

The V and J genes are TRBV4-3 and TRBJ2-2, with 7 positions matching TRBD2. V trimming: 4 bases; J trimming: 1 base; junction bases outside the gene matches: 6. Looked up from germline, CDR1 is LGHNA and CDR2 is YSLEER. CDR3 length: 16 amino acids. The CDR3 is CASSPLGRGNTGELFF. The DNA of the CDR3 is TGCGCCAGCAGCCCCCTAGGGAGGGGGAACACCGGGGAGCTGTTTTTT.

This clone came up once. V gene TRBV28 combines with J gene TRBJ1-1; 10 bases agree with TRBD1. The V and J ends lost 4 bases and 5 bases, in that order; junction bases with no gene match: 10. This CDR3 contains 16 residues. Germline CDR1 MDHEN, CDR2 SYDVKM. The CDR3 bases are TGTGCCAGCAGTTCGGCGGGGTGGACAGGGGGGACTGAAGCTTTCTTT. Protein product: CASSSAGWTGGTEAFF.

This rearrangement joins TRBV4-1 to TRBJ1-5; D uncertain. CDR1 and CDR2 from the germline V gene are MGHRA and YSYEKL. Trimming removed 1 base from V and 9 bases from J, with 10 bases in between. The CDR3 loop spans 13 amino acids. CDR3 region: CASSQAHSMPQHF. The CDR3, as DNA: TGCGCCAGCAGCCAAGCCCATTCCATGCCCCAGCATTTT.

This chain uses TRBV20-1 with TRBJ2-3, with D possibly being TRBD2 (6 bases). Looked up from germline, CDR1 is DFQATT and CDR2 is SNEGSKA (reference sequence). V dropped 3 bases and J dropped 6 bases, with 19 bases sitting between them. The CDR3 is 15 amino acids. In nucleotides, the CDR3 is TGCAGTGCTAGTAGAGGGAACCTACGGGGGGATACGCAGTATTTT. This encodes CSASRGNLRGDTQYF.

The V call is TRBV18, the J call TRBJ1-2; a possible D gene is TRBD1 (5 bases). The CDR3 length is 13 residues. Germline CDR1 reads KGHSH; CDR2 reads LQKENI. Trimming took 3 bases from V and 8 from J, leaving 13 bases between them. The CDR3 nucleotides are TGTGCCAGCTCACCGAGCAGGGAAGGAGGCTACACCTTC. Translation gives CASSPSREGGYTF.

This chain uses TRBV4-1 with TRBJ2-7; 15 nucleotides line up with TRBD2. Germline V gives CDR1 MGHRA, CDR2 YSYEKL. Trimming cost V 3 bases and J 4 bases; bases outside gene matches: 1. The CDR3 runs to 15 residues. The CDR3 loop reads CASSHGTSGRYEQYF. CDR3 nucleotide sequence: TGCGCCAGCAGCCACGGGACTAGCGGGAGGTACGAGCAGTACTTC.

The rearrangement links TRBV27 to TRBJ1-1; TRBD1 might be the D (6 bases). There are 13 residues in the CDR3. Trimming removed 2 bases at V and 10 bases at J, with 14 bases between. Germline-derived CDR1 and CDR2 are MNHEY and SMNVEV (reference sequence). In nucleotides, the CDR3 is TGTGCCAGCAGTTTACCCAACGGACAGTCAGCTTTCTTT. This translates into CASSLPNGQSAFF.

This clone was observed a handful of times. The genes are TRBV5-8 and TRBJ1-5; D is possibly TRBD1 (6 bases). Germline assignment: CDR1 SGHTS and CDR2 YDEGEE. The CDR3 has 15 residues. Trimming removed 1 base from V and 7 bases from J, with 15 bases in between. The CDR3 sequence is CASSLFQGRDQPQHF. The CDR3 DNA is TGTGCCAGCAGCTTGTTTCAGGGGAGGGACCAGCCCCAGCATTTT.

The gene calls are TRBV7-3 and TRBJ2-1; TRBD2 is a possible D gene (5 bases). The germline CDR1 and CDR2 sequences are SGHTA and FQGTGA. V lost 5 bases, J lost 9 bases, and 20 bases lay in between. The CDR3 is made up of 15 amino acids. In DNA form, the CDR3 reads TGTGCCAGCAGCCCCCGGGGTCCCTCTCATGGTGAGCAGTTCTTC. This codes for CASSPRGPSHGEQFF.

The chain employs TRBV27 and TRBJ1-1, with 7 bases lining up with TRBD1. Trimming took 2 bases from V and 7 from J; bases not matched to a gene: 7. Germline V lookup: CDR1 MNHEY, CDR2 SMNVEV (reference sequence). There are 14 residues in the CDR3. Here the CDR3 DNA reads TGTGCCAGCAGTTTAGTACAGGGGCTGGGTGAAGCTTTCTTT. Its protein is CASSLVQGLGEAFF.

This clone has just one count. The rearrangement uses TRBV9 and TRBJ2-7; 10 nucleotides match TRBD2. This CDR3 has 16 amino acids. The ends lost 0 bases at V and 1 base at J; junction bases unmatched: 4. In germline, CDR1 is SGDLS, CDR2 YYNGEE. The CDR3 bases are TGTGCCAGCAGCGTAGCTCCGACTAGCGGGTCCTACGAGCAGTACTTC. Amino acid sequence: CASSVAPTSGSYEQYF. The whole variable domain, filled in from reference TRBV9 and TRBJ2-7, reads DSGVTQTPKHLITATGQRVTLRCSPRSGDLSVYWYQQSLDQGLQFLIQYYNGEERAKGNILERFSAQQFPDLHSELNLSSLELGDSALYFCASSVAPTSGSYEQYFGPGTRLTVT.

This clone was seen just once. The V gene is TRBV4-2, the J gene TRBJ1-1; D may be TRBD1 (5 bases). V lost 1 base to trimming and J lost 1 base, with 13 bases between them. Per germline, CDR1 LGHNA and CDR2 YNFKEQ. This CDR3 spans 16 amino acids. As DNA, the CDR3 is TGTGCCAGCAGCCAAGTCGGGGGGGGATCGAACACTGAAGCTTTCTTT. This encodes CASSQVGGGSNTEAFF.

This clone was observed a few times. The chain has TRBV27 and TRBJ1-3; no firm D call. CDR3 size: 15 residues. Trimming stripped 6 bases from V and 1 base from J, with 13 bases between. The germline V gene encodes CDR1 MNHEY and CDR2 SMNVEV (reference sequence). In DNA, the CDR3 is TGTGCCAGCAGCGGGATGGGTTTATCTGGAAACACCATATATTTT. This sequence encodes CASSGMGLSGNTIYF.